This T cell receptor (beta chain) appears in the sequencing data of a study of EBV T-cell therapy then PD-1 blockade in nasopharyngeal carcinoma. The table came from immunoSEQ multiplex PCR; TCRdb's copy has only in-frame clones and leaves some out. The sample lists around 20,000 clones; around 84% were seen once. Regarding time point: 266 days after commencement of treatment, after nivolumab therapy. Stated treatment: AdE1-LMPpoly-expanded autologous EBV-specific T-cell therapy followed by anti-PD-1 nivolumab. The germline gives CDR1 MGHRA, CDR2 YSYEKL. The CDR3 length is 16 residues. V lost 1 base and J lost 3, with 15 bases in between. A note on this clone: Its target is not known.

Sequencing was performed on CD8+ T cells from blood, taken at approximately day 260 from a patient whose treatment included autologous EBV-specific T cells and nivolumab. The chain is built from TRBV4-1 and TRBJ1-1, with D unresolved. This clonotype was sampled from a man aged 35-49 years with nasopharyngeal carcinoma. The CDR3 sequence: CASSQAVVRADTEAFF. The CDR3 nucleotides read TGCGCCAGCAGCCAAGCCGTAGTTAGGGCAGACACTGAAGCTTTCTTT.